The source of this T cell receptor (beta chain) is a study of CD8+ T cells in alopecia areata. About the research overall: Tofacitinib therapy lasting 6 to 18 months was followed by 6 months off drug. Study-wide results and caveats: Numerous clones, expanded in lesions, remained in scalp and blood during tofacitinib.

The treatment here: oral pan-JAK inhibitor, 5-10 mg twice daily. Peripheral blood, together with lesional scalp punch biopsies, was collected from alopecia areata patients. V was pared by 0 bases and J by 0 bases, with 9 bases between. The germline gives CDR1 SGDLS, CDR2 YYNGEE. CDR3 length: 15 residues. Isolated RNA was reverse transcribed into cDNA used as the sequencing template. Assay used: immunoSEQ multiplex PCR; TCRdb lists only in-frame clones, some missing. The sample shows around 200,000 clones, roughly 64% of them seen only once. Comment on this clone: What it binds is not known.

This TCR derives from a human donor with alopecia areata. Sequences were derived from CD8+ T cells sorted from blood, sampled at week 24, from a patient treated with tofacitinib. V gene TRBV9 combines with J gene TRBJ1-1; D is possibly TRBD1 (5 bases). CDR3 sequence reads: CASSVGLGVNTEAFF. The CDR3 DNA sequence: TGTGCCAGCAGCGTAGGGTTAGGGGTGAACACTGAAGCTTTCTTT.